This T cell receptor (beta chain) was captured by sequencing in a study of T cell changes during pregnancy in multiple sclerosis. The CDR3 has 13 residues. Germline V gene data show CDR1 as MNHEY and CDR2 as SVGAGI. The V and J ends lost 6 bases and 5 bases, in that order; junction bases with no gene match: 0. Repertoires were generated with immunoSEQ multiplex PCR, while TCRdb's copy carries only in-frame clones and drops some. Found here are 60,000 to 75,000 clones, roughly 93% of them singletons; the top ten hold 1.4%. The sample consisted of peripheral blood, taken in the third trimester of pregnancy. The clonotype originates from a female donor with multiple sclerosis, enrolled in a pregnancy study. The chain recombines TRBV6-5 with TRBJ2-1, with 11 bases aligning to TRBD2. The CDR3 DNA reads as TGTGCCAGCAGACTAGCGGGGGACAATGAGCAGTTCTTC. Its protein is CASRLAGDNEQFF.